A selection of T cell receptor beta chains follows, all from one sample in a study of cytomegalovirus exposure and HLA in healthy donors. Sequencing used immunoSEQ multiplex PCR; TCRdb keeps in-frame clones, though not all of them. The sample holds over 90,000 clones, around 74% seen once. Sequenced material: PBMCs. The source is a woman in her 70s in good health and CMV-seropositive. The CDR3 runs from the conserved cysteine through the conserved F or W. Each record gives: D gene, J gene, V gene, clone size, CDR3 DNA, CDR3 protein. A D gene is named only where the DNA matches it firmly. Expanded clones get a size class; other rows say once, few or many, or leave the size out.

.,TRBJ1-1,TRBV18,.,TGTGCCAGCTCACCTCTGGGGGGTCGAGACACTGAAGCTTTCTTT,CASSPLGGRDTEAFF
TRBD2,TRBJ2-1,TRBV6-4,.,TGTGCCAGCAGGACTAGCGGGAGTTCCAATGAGCAGTTCTTC,CASRTSGSSNEQFF
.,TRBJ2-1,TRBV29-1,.,TGCAGCGTTGAAGGTAACTCCGCAAAGCAGTTCTTC,CSVEGNSAKQFF
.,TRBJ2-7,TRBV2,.,TGTGCCAGCAGTGTGAGTCCCTACGAGCAGTACTTC,CASSVSPYEQYF
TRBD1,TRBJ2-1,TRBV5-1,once,TGCGCCAGCAGCTTGGGGACAGGCAGCAATGAGCAGTTCTTC,CASSLGTGSNEQFF
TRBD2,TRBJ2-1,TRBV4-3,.,TGCGCCAGCAGCCAATATCCCACTAGCGGGGGGGGTTTCGATGAGCAGTTCTTC,CASSQYPTSGGGFDEQFF
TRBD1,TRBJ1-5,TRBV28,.,TGTGCCAGCAGTTTCCCAACAGGGGGTAATCAGCCCCAGCATTTT,CASSFPTGGNQPQHF
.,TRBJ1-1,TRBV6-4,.,TGTGCCAGCAGTAAAGAGATGAACACTGAAGCTTTCTTT,CASSKEMNTEAFF
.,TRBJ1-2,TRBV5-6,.,TGTGCCAGCAGCTTGGTGGGCCCGGGGGGCTACACCTTC,CASSLVGPGGYTF
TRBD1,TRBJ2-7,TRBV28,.,TGTGCCAGCAGTTTCAGGCTCCAAATTTGGGACAGGGTTTACGAGCAGTACTTC,CASSFRLQIWDRVYEQYF
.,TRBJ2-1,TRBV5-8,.,TGTGCCAGCAGCCCCTTCGGGGAAGGAGGTGACAATGAGCAGTTCTTC,CASSPFGEGGDNEQFF
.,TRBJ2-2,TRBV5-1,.,TGCGCCAGCAGCCTGAGCGGGGAGCTGTTTTTT,CASSLSGELFF
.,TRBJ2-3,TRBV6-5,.,TGTGCCAGCAGTTACGACTCGAGCTCCGTCGGAGATACGCAGTATTTT,CASSYDSSSVGDTQYF
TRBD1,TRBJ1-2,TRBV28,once,TGTGCCAGCAGAATTGACAGGGGGCGTTTCTATGGCTACACCTTC,CASRIDRGRFYGYTF
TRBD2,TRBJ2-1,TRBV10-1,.,TGCGCCAGCAGCGCGGGACTAGCGGCCGAGCAGTTCTTC,CASSAGLAAEQFF
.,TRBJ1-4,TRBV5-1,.,TGCGCCAGCAGCTCAACAGAGAATGAAAAACTGTTTTTT,CASSSTENEKLFF
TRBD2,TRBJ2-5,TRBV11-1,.,TGTGCCAGCAGCTCGACTAGCGGAGAGACCCAGTACTTC,CASSSTSGETQYF
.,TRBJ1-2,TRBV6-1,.,TGTGCCAGCAGTCGAGGGTCTGGGGGCTACACCTTC,CASSRGSGGYTF
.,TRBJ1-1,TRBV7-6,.,TGTGCCAGCAGCACCCTAGCGGACGGGGTGAACACTGAAGCTTTCTTT,CASSTLADGVNTEAFF
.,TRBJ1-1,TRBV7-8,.,TGTGCCAGCAGCTTAGGCTTGGGGCCCCTGAACACTGAAGCTTTCTTT,CASSLGLGPLNTEAFF
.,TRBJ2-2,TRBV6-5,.,TGTGCCAGCAGTTCAAGCGGAGTGAACACCGGGGAGCTGTTTTTT,CASSSSGVNTGELFF
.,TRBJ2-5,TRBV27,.,TGTGCCAGCAGTCGAGATCCGGTTGGGAAGGGGCGAGAGACCCAGTACTTC,CASSRDPVGKGRETQYF
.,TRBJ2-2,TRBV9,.,TGTGCCAGCAGCTCATATATTGGGGGGACCGGGGAGCTGTTTTTT,CASSSYIGGTGELFF
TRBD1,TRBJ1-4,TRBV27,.,TGTGCCAGCACACCATTGGGGACAGGGGGTGAAAAACTGTTTTTT,CASTPLGTGGEKLFF
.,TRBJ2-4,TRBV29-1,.,TGCAGCGTTGGGGGTGACAGGTCGCTAGGGAACAAAAACATTCAGTACTTC,CSVGGDRSLGNKNIQYF
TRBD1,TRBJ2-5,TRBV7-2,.,TGTGCCAGCAGCCCGCGGACAGGTCGGGGTGAGACCCAGTACTTC,CASSPRTGRGETQYF
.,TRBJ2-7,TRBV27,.,TGTGCCAGCAGAACACTGCGGAGGCAGTACTTC,CASRTLRRQYF
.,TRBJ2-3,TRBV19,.,TGTGCCAGTAGTATAATGAGGCGATACACAGATACGCAGTATTTT,CASSIMRRYTDTQYF
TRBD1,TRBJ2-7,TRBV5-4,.,TGTGCCAGCAGCCAAGGGACAGGATTTACCTACGAGCAGTACTTC,CASSQGTGFTYEQYF
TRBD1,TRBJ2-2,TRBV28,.,TGTGCCAGCAGCCAGGGGGCTCCTGGCACCGGGGAGCTGTTTTTT,CASSQGAPGTGELFF
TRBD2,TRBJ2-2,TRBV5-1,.,TGCGCCAGCAGCTCAGGACTAGCAGCCACCGGGGAGCTGTTTTTT,CASSSGLAATGELFF
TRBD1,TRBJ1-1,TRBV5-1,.,TGCGCCAGCAGCAAGGGACAGGAGAACACTGAAGCTTTCTTT,CASSKGQENTEAFF
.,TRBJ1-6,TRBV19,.,TGTGCCAGTAAGGCCCGACAGGAGAATTCACCCCTCCACTTT,CASKARQENSPLHF
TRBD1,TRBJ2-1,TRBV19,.,TGTGCCAGTAGTAGGGGACAGGCTCGCCCCCAGTTCTTC,CASSRGQARPQFF
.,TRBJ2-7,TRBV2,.,TGTGCCAGCAGTGGAATGTGGGAGAGCCGTTGGGAGCAGTACTTC,CASSGMWESRWEQYF
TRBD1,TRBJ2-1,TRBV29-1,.,TGCAGCGGACAGGGCTACAATGAGCAGTTCTTC,CSGQGYNEQFF
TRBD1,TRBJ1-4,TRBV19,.,TGTGCCAGTAGTAACAGGGGGCTTGATGAAAAACTGTTTTTT,CASSNRGLDEKLFF
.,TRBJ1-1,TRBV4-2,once,TGTGCCAGCAGCCAAGATGAGGGCCTAGTTGAAGCTTTCTTT,CASSQDEGLVEAFF
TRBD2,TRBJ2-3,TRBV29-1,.,TGCAGCGTTATACCACAATGGCGGGGGGGCCGGGATACGCAGTATTTT,CSVIPQWRGGRDTQYF
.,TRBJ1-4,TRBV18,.,TGTGCCAGCTCACCAAGAGGGTGGGAAAAACTGTTTTTT,CASSPRGWEKLFF
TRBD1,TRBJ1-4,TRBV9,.,TGTGCCAGCAGCACCCGGGACAGGGAGGAAAAACTGTTTTTT,CASSTRDREEKLFF